Below, one T cell receptor beta chain is given with its context. What it recognizes is unknown. Only patients with CD8+CD57+ cell expansion on flow cytometry were chosen for sequencing. These data belong to a study of CD8+CD57+ T cells in acquired aplastic anemia. Whole-study context: Quantities of DNA derived from sorted CD4+ and CD8+ cells averaged approximately 3.3 ug. Study results and caveats: Both patients and controls carried the same twenty-nine CD8+ CDR3 sequences.

It was genomic DNA that served as the template for profiling TCR beta VDJ and CDR3. TCRdb independently ran MiXCR on the reads; one entry per CDR3 protein. The sample contains 400,000 to 600,000 distinct CDR3 sequences, less than 35% of which appear only once. The clonotype comes from a human donor with aplastic anemia. The sample consisted of sorted CD4+, CD8+, or CD8+CD57+ T cells (not recorded which) from PBMCs.

The CDR3 here is CSAAPTPYNEQFF. As DNA, the CDR3 is TGCAGTGCTGCCCCGACTCCCTACAATGAGCAGTTCTTC. This chain uses TRBV20-1 with TRBJ2-1; no firm D call. This CDR3 comprises 13 residues. The ends were cut back, 5 bases at V and 2 bases at J, with 10 bases in the middle. CDR1 is DFQATT and CDR2 is SNEGSKA in the germline V gene (reference sequence).